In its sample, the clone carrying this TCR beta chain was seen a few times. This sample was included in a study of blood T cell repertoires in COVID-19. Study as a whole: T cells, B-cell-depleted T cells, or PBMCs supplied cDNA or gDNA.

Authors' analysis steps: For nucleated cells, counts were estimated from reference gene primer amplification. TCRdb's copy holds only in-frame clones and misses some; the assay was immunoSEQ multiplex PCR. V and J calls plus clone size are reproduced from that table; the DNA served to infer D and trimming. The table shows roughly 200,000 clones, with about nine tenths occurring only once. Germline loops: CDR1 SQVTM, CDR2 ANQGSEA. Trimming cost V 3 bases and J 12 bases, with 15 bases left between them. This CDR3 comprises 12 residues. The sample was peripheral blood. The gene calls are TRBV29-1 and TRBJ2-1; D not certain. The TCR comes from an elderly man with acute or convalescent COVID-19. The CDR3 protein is CSVEVVADGQFF. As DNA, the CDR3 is TGCAGCGTTGAGGTGGTAGCTGACGGGCAGTTCTTC.